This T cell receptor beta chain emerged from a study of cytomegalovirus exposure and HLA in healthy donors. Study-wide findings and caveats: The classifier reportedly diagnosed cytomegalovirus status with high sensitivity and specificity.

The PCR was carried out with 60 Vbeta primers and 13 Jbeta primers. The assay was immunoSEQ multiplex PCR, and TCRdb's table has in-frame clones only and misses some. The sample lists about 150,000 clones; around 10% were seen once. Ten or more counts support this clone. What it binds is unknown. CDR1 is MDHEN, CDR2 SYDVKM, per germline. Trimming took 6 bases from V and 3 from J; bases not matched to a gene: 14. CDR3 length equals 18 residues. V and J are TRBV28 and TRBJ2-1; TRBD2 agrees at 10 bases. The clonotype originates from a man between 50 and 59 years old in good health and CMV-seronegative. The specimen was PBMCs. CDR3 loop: CASRGVGLAGAIYNEQFF. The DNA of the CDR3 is TGTGCCAGCAGGGGGGTTGGGCTAGCGGGAGCCATCTACAATGAGCAGTTCTTC.